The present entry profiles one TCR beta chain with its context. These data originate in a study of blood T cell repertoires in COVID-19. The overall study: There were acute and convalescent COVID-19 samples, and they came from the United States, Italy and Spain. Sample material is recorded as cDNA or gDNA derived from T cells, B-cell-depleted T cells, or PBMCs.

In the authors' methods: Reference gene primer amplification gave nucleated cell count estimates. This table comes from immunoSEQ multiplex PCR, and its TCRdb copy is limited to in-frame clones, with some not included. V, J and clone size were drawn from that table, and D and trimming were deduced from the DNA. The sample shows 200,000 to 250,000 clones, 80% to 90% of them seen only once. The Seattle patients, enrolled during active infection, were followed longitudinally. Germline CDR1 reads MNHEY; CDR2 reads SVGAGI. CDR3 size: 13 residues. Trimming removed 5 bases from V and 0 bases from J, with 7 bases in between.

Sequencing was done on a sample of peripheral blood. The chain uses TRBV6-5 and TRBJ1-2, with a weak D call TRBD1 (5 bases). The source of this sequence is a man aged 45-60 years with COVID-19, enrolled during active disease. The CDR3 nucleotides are TGTGCCAGCAGTATGACAGCTAACTATGGCTACACCTTC. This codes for CASSMTANYGYTF.